Listed below are T cell receptor beta chains from one sample, sequenced in a study of blood T cell repertoires in COVID-19. Clones were read by immunoSEQ multiplex PCR, and TCRdb kept only the in-frame ones, dropping some. The sample contains some 87,000 clones, 85% to 90% of which appear only once. Material: peripheral blood. Receptors were obtained from a human donor with COVID-19, enrolled during active disease. The donor label of this sample is uncertain. Both conserved end residues are part of each CDR3. The order of the fields is clone size, D gene, CDR3 length, J gene, V gene, CDR3 protein, CDR3 DNA. D genes are given only for firm matches. Not all rows give a size; the values are once, few, many and, for expanded clones, a class.

size: -
D: -
length: 16
J: TRBJ2-2
V: TRBV5-4
CDR3: CASSWAAGLNTGELFF
DNA: TGTGCCAGCAGCTGGGCCGCGGGCCTGAACACCGGGGAGCTGTTTTTT

size: -
D: -
length: 17
J: TRBJ2-3
V: TRBV6-1
CDR3: CASSERVDSVGTDTQYF
DNA: TGTGCCAGCAGTGAAAGGGTAGACAGTGTGGGCACAGATACGCAGTATTTT

size: -
D: -
length: 12
J: TRBJ1-1
V: TRBV28
CDR3: CASSPLGAKAFF
DNA: TGTGCCAGCAGCCCTTTGGGGGCCAAAGCTTTCTTT

size: many
D: TRBD1
length: 14
J: TRBJ1-6
V: TRBV11-1
CDR3: CASSWGQTNSPLHF
DNA: TGTGCCAGCAGCTGGGGACAGACTAATTCACCCCTCCACTTT

size: -
D: -
length: 13
J: TRBJ2-7
V: TRBV7-2
CDR3: CASSFLEAYEQYF
DNA: TGTGCCAGCAGCTTCCTGGAGGCCTACGAGCAGTACTTC

size: -
D: -
length: 16
J: TRBJ1-2
V: TRBV5-6
CDR3: CASSLERDTAIYGYTF
DNA: TGTGCCAGCAGCTTGGAGAGGGACACGGCCATCTATGGCTACACCTTC

size: -
D: TRBD2
length: 18
J: TRBJ2-1
V: TRBV30
CDR3: CAWSGGTSGSWAYNEQFF
DNA: TGTGCCTGGAGTGGCGGGACTAGCGGGAGTTGGGCCTACAATGAGCAGTTCTTC

size: -
D: -
length: 14
J: TRBJ1-6
V: TRBV27
CDR3: CASSFGRGNSPLHF
DNA: TGTGCCAGCAGTTTTGGTCGGGGAAATTCACCCCTCCACTTT

size: once
D: -
length: 14
J: TRBJ1-2
V: TRBV27
CDR3: CASSLWTGAAGYTF
DNA: TGTGCCAGCAGTCTCTGGACGGGAGCGGCTGGCTACACCTTC

size: -
D: -
length: 14
J: TRBJ2-3
V: TRBV5-1
CDR3: CASSLGSGTDTQYF
DNA: TGCGCCAGCAGCTTGGGTTCTGGCACAGATACGCAGTATTTT

size: -
D: -
length: 16
J: TRBJ2-7
V: TRBV10-3
CDR3: CAISVIVGFGRYEQYF
DNA: TGTGCCATCAGTGTAATAGTCGGTTTCGGTCGCTACGAGCAGTACTTC

size: -
D: TRBD1
length: 15
J: TRBJ1-4
V: TRBV4-2
CDR3: CASSQDGTGGEKLFF
DNA: TGTGCCAGCAGCCAAGATGGGACAGGTGGAGAAAAACTGTTTTTT

size: -
D: -
length: 13
J: TRBJ2-7
V: TRBV7-8
CDR3: CASSFSPASWQYF
DNA: TGTGCCAGCAGCTTCTCTCCTGCGAGTTGGCAGTACTTC

size: few
D: -
length: 13
J: TRBJ1-2
V: TRBV29-1
CDR3: CSVWAPLPYGYTF
DNA: TGCAGTGTGTGGGCCCCACTTCCCTATGGCTACACCTTC

size: few
D: TRBD1
length: 14
J: TRBJ1-2
V: TRBV7-9
CDR3: CASRAPGGSYGYTF
DNA: TGTGCCAGCAGGGCACCAGGGGGATCTTATGGCTACACCTTC

size: -
D: TRBD2
length: 16
J: TRBJ2-7
V: TRBV6-6
CDR3: CASSYSLSGRSLEQYF
DNA: TGTGCCAGCAGTTACTCCCTTAGCGGGAGAAGTCTCGAGCAGTACTTC

size: once
D: -
length: 13
J: TRBJ1-4
V: TRBV5-1
CDR3: CASRSSGNEKLFF
DNA: TGCGCCAGCCGGTCGTCGGGTAATGAAAAACTGTTTTTT

size: once
D: -
length: 14
J: TRBJ2-7
V: TRBV3-1/TRBV3-2
CDR3: CASSQEGTIYEQYF
DNA: TGTGCCAGCAGCCAAGAAGGGACAATTTACGAGCAGTACTTC

size: -
D: -
length: 12
J: TRBJ1-1
V: TRBV10-3
CDR3: CAISAVNTEAFF
DNA: TGTGCCATCAGTGCAGTGAACACTGAAGCTTTCTTT

size: -
D: -
length: 13
J: TRBJ2-7
V: TRBV28
CDR3: CASSSQGEGEQYF
DNA: TGTGCCAGCAGCTCACAGGGAGAGGGCGAGCAGTACTTC